Following are 20 T cell receptor beta chains from one sample sequenced in a study of shared clonotypes between healthy human individuals. The data were produced by immunoSEQ multiplex PCR, yet TCRdb's version contains in-frame clones alone and is incomplete. The table lists about 980,000 clones, around three quarters of them singletons, with about 1.5% in the top ten. Sequences were obtained from memory CD4+ T cells sorted from blood. The subset was: CD45RA-negative fraction. These receptors came from a man between 18 and 29 years old in good health.

This clone was detected only once. The chain recombines TRBV30 with TRBJ1-2; TRBD1 aligns across 9 bases. V lost 3 bases to trimming and J lost 8 bases; unmatched junction nucleotides: 4. Germline V gene lookup returns CDR1 GTSNPN and CDR2 SVGIG (reference sequence). CDR3 length: 12 residues. CDR3 bases: TGTGCCTGGAGCCCGACAGGGGGGGGCTACACCTTC. It encodes CAWSPTGGGYTF.

The chain employs TRBV15 and TRBJ2-3; possible D gene TRBD2, 5 bases. CDR1 is LNHNV and CDR2 is YYDKDF in the germline V gene (reference sequence). Trimming took off 2 bases at V and 5 bases at J, with 8 bases between the two ends. The CDR3 is 13 amino acids. The CDR3 sequence: CATSRSTKDTQYF. DNA of the CDR3: TGTGCCACCAGCAGATCGACTAAAGATACGCAGTATTTT.

V usage is TRBV6-5 and J usage is TRBJ2-1, with a possible D match to TRBD2 (6 bases). This CDR3 is built from 15 residues. V was shortened by 3 bases and J by 10 bases, with 19 bases between the two germline ends. In germline, CDR1 is MNHEY, CDR2 SVGAGI. The CDR3 sequence is CASSYEGGTPREQFF. CDR3 DNA: TGTGCCAGCAGTTATGAGGGTGGGACTCCACGGGAGCAGTTCTTC.

This rearrangement joins TRBV7-2 to TRBJ2-6; 8 positions agree with TRBD1. CDR1 and CDR2 (germline): SGHTA, FQGNSA. The CDR3 extends over 15 amino acids. V shed 5 bases and J 3 bases; nucleotides not matched to a gene: 3. This CDR3 is CASSRDRGGANVLTF. As DNA, the CDR3 is TGTGCCAGCAGCCGCGACAGGGGTGGGGCCAACGTCCTGACTTTC.

This clone was counted at least ten times. The chain recombines TRBV11-2 with TRBJ2-6; TRBD1 agrees at 9 bases. The CDR3 sequence is 17 residues long. With 8 bases clipped from V and 0 bases from J, the junction kept 8 bases outside the gene matches. Per the germline V gene, CDR1 is SGHAT and CDR2 is FQNNGV. CDR3 loop: CASGGTGFRSGANVLTF. The DNA of the CDR3 is TGTGCCAGCGGCGGGACAGGGTTTCGCTCTGGGGCCAACGTCCTGACTTTC.

The chain is built from TRBV28 and TRBJ2-7, with D perhaps matching TRBD2 (6 bases). Germline V gives CDR1 MDHEN, CDR2 SYDVKM. The CDR3 runs to 15 residues. V lost 6 bases, J lost 1 base, and 16 bases lay in between. CDR3 nucleotides: TGTGCCAGCAGCCCCGGGGGTGTTGAGTCCTACGAGCAGTACTTC. It encodes CASSPGGVESYEQYF. Complete variable domain (other parts from reference TRBV28 and TRBJ2-7): DVKVTQSSRYLVKRTGEKVFLECVQDMDHENMFWYRQDPGLGLRLIYFSYDVKMKEKGDIPEGYSVSREKKERFSLILESASTNQTSMYLCASSPGGVESYEQYFGPGTRLTVT.

The chain links TRBV6-1 to TRBJ2-6, with D unresolved. With 4 bases removed from V and 3 bases from J, the gap between germline ends came to 13 bases. The CDR3 runs to 16 residues. Germline V CDR1 and CDR2: MNHNS, SASEGT. CDR3 coding DNA: TGTGCCAGCAGTGGTGGGGAAAAGGTTGGGGCCAACGTCCTGACTTTC. Translation gives CASSGGEKVGANVLTF.

The genes are TRBV11-3 and TRBJ2-1; 10 nucleotides match TRBD2. CDR1 and CDR2 from the germline V gene are SGHNT and YENEEA. The CDR3 runs 16 residues. After removal of 2 bases from V and 7 bases from J, the junction contained 8 bases not matched to a gene. Here the CDR3 reads CASSLSHSGGLNEQFF. The CDR3 DNA reads TGTGCCAGCAGCTTATCTCATAGCGGGGGGTTAAATGAGCAGTTCTTC.

The chain couples TRBV11-2 to TRBJ1-1; D is undetermined. Germline CDR1 and CDR2: SGHAT and FQNNGV. Trimming took 1 base from V and 5 from J, leaving 11 bases between them. CDR3 length: 14 amino acids. CDR3: CASSLGATGTEAFF. The CDR3 bases are TGTGCCAGCAGCTTAGGGGCCACCGGGACTGAAGCTTTCTTT.

The V gene is TRBV2, the J gene TRBJ2-4, with TRBD2 identical over 7 bases. After removal of 1 base from V and 7 bases from J, the junction contained 7 bases not matched to a gene. The CDR3 runs to 15 residues. CDR1 and CDR2 from the germline V gene are SNHLY and FYNNEI. CDR3 in DNA: TGTGCCAGCAGTGAAGAGGGAGGGGCTCGGAACATTCAGTACTTC. Its protein is CASSEEGGARNIQYF.

This rearrangement joins TRBV4-1 to TRBJ2-4; 8 bases line up with TRBD2. V shed 0 bases and J 4 bases; nucleotides not matched to a gene: 17. The CDR3 sequence is 20 residues long. CDR1 is MGHRA, CDR2 YSYEKL, per germline. In DNA, the CDR3 is TGCGCCAGCAGCCAAGAAGGTAGAGTAGCGGGACCAAACCGTAAAAACATTCAGTACTTC. Its protein product is CASSQEGRVAGPNRKNIQYF.

V gene TRBV11-2 combines with J gene TRBJ2-7, with TRBD1 matching over 7 bases. Germline trimming cut 4 bases from V and 3 bases from J; bases unmatched to any gene: 6. In germline, CDR1 is SGHAT, CDR2 FQNNGV. The length of the CDR3 is 14 residues. Here the CDR3 reads CASSSGDRDYEQYF. CDR3 DNA sequence: TGTGCCAGCAGCTCCGGAGACAGGGACTACGAGCAGTACTTC.

This clone was counted only a few times. The chain is built from TRBV11-3 and TRBJ2-3; D may match TRBD1 or TRBD2 (5 bases each). V was pared by 4 bases and J by 5 bases, with 13 bases between. CDR3 length equals 14 residues. Germline values: CDR1 SGHNT, CDR2 YENEEA. CDR3 sequence (DNA): TGTGCCAGCAGCTCAAGCCGGGGCCTAGATACGCAGTATTTT. Translated: CASSSSRGLDTQYF.

The chain couples TRBV6-1 to TRBJ1-5; 7 nucleotides agree with TRBD1. This CDR3 comprises 17 residues. V lost 5 bases and J lost 1; bases outside the gene matches: 11. Germline V gene data show CDR1 as MNHNS and CDR2 as SASEGT. CDR3 DNA sequence: TGTGCCAGCAGTCAAGTAAACAGGGGTTCAAGCAATCAGCCCCAGCATTTT. This encodes CASSQVNRGSSNQPQHF.

This chain joins TRBV7-2 and TRBJ1-5, with D hard to call. The CDR3 sequence is 14 residues long. The germline CDR1 and CDR2 sequences are SGHTA and FQGNSA. V lost 1 base to trimming and J lost 3 bases, with 7 bases between them. This CDR3 reads CASSLERVNQPQHF. The CDR3 DNA reads TGTGCCAGCAGCTTAGAGAGAGTCAATCAGCCCCAGCATTTT.

This clone has only a few counts. The V and J genes are TRBV7-9 and TRBJ1-2; D remains ambiguous. CDR3 length: 13 amino acids. V was clipped by 7 bases and J by 6 bases, with 15 bases between them. The germline gives CDR1 SEHNR, CDR2 FQNEAQ (reference sequence). The CDR3 nucleotides read TGTGCCAGCACTTTAACAGCGAGCAATGGCTACACCTTC. Translation gives CASTLTASNGYTF.

V usage is TRBV2 and J usage is TRBJ2-3; D is uncertain. The CDR3 sequence is 14 residues long. The V and J ends lost 6 bases and 4 bases respectively, with 14 bases between them. CDR1 and CDR2 from the germline V gene are SNHLY and FYNNEI. In nucleotides, the CDR3 is TGTGCCAGCAGCCCCTTCGTTGCCGCAGATACGCAGTATTTT. Encoded protein: CASSPFVAADTQYF.

The chain joins TRBV2 to TRBJ2-5; 8 bases line up with TRBD1. From germline, CDR1 is SNHLY and CDR2 FYNNEI. CDR3 length: 16 residues. After removal of 5 bases from V and 2 bases from J, the junction contained 10 bases not matched to a gene. The CDR3 sequence: CASSFGQGLVQETQYF. Written as DNA, the CDR3 is TGTGCCAGCAGTTTCGGACAGGGTCTTGTTCAAGAGACCCAGTACTTC. Drawing the rest from reference TRBV2 and TRBJ2-5, the complete variable domain is EPEVTQTPSHQVTQMGQEVILRCVPISNHLYFYWYRQILGQKVEFLVSFYNNEISEKSEIFDDQFSVERPDGSNFTLKIRSTKLEDSAMYFCASSFGQGLVQETQYFGPGTRLLVL.

The chain couples TRBV18 to TRBJ2-1; D gene ambiguous. Germline CDR1 is KGHSH and CDR2 is LQKENI. V was cut by 3 bases and J by 9 bases, with 9 bases left in between. The CDR3 is 12 residues long. CDR3 in DNA: TGTGCCAGCTCACCGGACCCCTTTGAGCAGTTCTTC. Encoded protein: CASSPDPFEQFF.

Many counts were recorded for this clone. J is TRBJ2-3 and V is TRBV6-1; D could derive from TRBD1 or TRBD2 (5 bases each). This CDR3 is built from 14 residues. V lost 7 bases, J lost 0 bases, and 11 bases lay in between. The germline V gene encodes CDR1 MNHNS and CDR2 SASEGT. This CDR3 is CASNRDGSTDTQYF. DNA of the CDR3: TGTGCCAGCAATAGGGACGGTAGCACAGATACGCAGTATTTT.